The rows below give T cell receptor beta chains drawn from one sample of a study of blood T cells in healthy people across ages. TCRdb analysed the 5' RACE reads with MiXCR anew, one entry per CDR3 protein. Of 650,000 to 700,000 distinct CDR3 sequences listed, approximately 30% are singletons. The sequencing sample was made of blood. Receptors originate from an elderly woman in good health. Each CDR3 is given with its conserved first and last residue. A D gene is named only where the DNA matches it firmly. Rows give clone size only sometimes, using once, few, many, or a class for an expanded clone.

j_gene: TRBJ2-7; v_gene: TRBV20-1; abundance: many; d_gene: -; CDR3nt: TGCAGTGCTAGTCCCGGACAGAGCTACGAGCAGTACTTC; CDR3aa: CSASPGQSYEQYF
j_gene: TRBJ2-7; v_gene: TRBV7-8; abundance: many; d_gene: TRBD1; CDR3nt: TGTGCCAGCACCTTATTTTCGACAGGGGTAACCTACGAGCAGTACTTC; CDR3aa: CASTLFSTGVTYEQYF
j_gene: TRBJ1-1; v_gene: TRBV7-9; abundance: few; d_gene: -; CDR3nt: TGTGCCAGCAGCCCTCTGTGGGGGGAGAACACTGAAGCTTTCTTT; CDR3aa: CASSPLWGENTEAFF
j_gene: TRBJ1-6; v_gene: TRBV9; abundance: many; d_gene: -; CDR3nt: TGTGCCAGCAGCGTGGACGAAGTTCGCCTTAATTCACCCCTCCACTTT; CDR3aa: CASSVDEVRLNSPLHF
j_gene: TRBJ2-7; v_gene: TRBV3-1; abundance: many; d_gene: -; CDR3nt: TGTGCCAGCAGCTCAGCAAACGAGCAGTACTTC; CDR3aa: CASSSANEQYF
j_gene: TRBJ1-2; v_gene: TRBV12-3/TRBV12-4; abundance: many; d_gene: -; CDR3nt: TGTGCCAGCAGCCGACAGGTATATGACGGCTACACCTTC; CDR3aa: CASSRQVYDGYTF
j_gene: TRBJ2-3; v_gene: TRBV3-1; abundance: -; d_gene: TRBD1; CDR3nt: TGTGCCAGCAGCCAAGAGTTACAGGGGGTTGGTACAGATACGCAGTATTTT; CDR3aa: CASSQELQGVGTDTQYF
j_gene: TRBJ2-3; v_gene: TRBV13; abundance: many; d_gene: -; CDR3nt: TGTGCCAGCAGCCAAGACACCGTCAAGCAGTATTTT; CDR3aa: CASSQDTVKQYF
j_gene: TRBJ1-1; v_gene: TRBV6-5; abundance: many; d_gene: TRBD1; CDR3nt: TGTGCCAGCAGGGGGACAGGCCCGAACACTGAAGCTTTCTTT; CDR3aa: CASRGTGPNTEAFF
j_gene: TRBJ2-1; v_gene: TRBV7-3; abundance: -; d_gene: -; CDR3nt: TGTGCCAGCAGCTTATACGTGGGGGTGGATGAGCAGGTCTTC; CDR3aa: CASSLYVGVDEQVF
j_gene: TRBJ2-7; v_gene: TRBV12-3/TRBV12-4; abundance: -; d_gene: TRBD1; CDR3nt: TGTGCCAGCAGTTTTTCGGGACAGGGCTCCTACAATGAGCAGTACTTC; CDR3aa: CASSFSGQGSYNEQYF
j_gene: TRBJ1-5; v_gene: TRBV18; abundance: few; d_gene: TRBD1; CDR3nt: TGTGCCAGCTCCGGACAGGGAAAACAGCCCCAGCATTTT; CDR3aa: CASSGQGKQPQHF
j_gene: TRBJ2-3; v_gene: TRBV20-1; abundance: many; d_gene: TRBD2; CDR3nt: TGCAGTGCTCCTCTTAGCGGGGGGGCGGTTTTCACAGATACGCAGTATTTT; CDR3aa: CSAPLSGGAVFTDTQYF
j_gene: TRBJ2-7; v_gene: TRBV28; abundance: many; d_gene: -; CDR3nt: TGTGCCAGCAGATCGGGGCGCAACGAGCAGTACTTC; CDR3aa: CASRSGRNEQYF
j_gene: TRBJ1-5; v_gene: TRBV18; abundance: few; d_gene: TRBD1; CDR3nt: TGTGCCAGCTCACCAGTGCGCATACTTGACAGGGTGAGCAATCAGCCCCAGCATTTT; CDR3aa: CASSPVRILDRVSNQPQHF